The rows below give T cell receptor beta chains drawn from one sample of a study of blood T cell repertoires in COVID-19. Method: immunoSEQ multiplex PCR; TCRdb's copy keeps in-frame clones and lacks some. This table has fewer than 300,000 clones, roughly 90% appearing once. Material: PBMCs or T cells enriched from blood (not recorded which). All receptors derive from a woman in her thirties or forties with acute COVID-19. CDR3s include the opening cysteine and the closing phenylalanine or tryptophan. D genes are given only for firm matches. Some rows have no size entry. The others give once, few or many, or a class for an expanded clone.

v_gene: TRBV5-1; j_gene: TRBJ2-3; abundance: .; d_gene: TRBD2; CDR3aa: CASSLGLAGGGGTDTQYF; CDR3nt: TGCGCCAGCAGCCTCGGACTAGCGGGGGGCGGGGGCACAGATACGCAGTATTTT
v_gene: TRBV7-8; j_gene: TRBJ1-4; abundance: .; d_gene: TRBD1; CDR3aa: CASSLERDRGNSSEKLFF; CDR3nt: TGTGCCAGCAGCTTAGAAAGGGACAGGGGGAATTCTAGCGAAAAACTGTTTTTT
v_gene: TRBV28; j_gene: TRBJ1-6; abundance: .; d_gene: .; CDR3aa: CASSLTQGYNSPLHF; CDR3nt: TGTGCCAGCAGTTTAACTCAGGGTTATAATTCACCCCTCCACTTT
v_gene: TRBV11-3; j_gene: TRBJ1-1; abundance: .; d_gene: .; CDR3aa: CASSYGGNTEAFF; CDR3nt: TGTGCCAGCAGCTACGGAGGGAACACTGAAGCTTTCTTT
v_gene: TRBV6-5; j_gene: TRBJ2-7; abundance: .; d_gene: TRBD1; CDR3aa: CASGRDRGSEQYF; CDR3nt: TGTGCCAGCGGACGGGACAGGGGGTCGGAGCAGTACTTC
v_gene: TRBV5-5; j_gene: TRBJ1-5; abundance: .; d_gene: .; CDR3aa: CASSLGRADQPQHF; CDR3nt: TGTGCCAGCAGCTTGGGGCGGGCGGATCAGCCCCAGCATTTT
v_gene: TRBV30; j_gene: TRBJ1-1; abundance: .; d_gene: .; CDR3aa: CAWSFGGDTEAFF; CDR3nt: TGTGCCTGGAGTTTTGGGGGGGACACTGAAGCTTTCTTT
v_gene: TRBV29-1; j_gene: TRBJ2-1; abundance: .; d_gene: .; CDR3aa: CSVAISSDSSYNEQFF; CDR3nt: TGCAGCGTTGCGATCAGTTCCGACAGCTCCTACAATGAGCAGTTCTTC
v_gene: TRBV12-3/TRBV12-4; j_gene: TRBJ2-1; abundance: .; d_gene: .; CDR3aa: CASSFSIRNEQFF; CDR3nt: TGTGCCAGCAGTTTTTCCATTAGAAATGAGCAGTTCTTC
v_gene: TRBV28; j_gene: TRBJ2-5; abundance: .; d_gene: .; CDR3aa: CASTRQYQETQYF; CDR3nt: TGTGCCAGCACCAGGCAGTACCAAGAGACCCAGTACTTC
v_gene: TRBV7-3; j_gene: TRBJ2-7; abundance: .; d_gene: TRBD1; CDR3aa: CASSLDRGSYEQYF; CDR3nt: TGTGCCAGCAGCTTAGACAGGGGATCCTACGAGCAGTACTTC
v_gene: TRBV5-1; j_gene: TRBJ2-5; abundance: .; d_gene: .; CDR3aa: CASSLGGTEKETQYF; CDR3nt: TGCGCCAGCAGCTTAGGAGGGACAGAAAAAGAGACCCAGTACTTC
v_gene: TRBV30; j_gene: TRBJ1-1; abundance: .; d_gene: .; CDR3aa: CAWSAGDAEAFF; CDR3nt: TGTGCCTGGAGTGCAGGGGACGCTGAAGCTTTCTTT
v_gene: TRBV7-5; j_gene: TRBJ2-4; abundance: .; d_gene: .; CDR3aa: CVRSLAGRGENIQYF; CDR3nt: TGTGTCAGAAGCTTAGCGGGGAGGGGCGAAAACATTCAGTACTTC
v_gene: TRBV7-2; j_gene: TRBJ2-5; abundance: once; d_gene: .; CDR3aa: CASSLPSQRYQETQYF; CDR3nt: TGTGCCAGCAGCTTACCGAGTCAGAGGTACCAAGAGACCCAGTACTTC
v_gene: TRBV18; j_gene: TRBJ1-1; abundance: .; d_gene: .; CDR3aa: CASSPNTRNTEAFF; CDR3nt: TGTGCCAGCTCACCTAATACAAGGAACACTGAAGCTTTCTTT
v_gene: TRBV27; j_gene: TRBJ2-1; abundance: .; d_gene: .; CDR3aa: CASSLLGALNEQFF; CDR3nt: TGTGCCAGCAGTTTATTGGGCGCCCTCAATGAGCAGTTCTTC
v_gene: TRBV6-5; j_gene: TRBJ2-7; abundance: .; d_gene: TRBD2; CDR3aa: CASSRGTSGRSEQYF; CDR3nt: TGTGCCAGCAGCAGAGGGACTAGCGGGAGATCCGAGCAGTACTTC
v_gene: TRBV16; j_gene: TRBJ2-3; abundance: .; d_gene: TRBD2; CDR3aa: CASSQSGLAANTDTQYF; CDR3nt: TGTGCCAGCAGCCAATCGGGACTAGCGGCCAACACAGATACGCAGTATTTT
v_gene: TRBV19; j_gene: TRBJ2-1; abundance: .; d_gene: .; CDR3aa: CASVGQSNEQFF; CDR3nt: TGTGCCAGTGTAGGACAAAGCAATGAGCAGTTCTTC
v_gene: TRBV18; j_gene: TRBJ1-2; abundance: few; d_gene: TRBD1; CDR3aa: CASSPFGTGGLSAQYGYTF; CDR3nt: TGTGCCAGCTCACCTTTCGGGACAGGGGGCCTTTCAGCTCAATATGGCTACACCTTC
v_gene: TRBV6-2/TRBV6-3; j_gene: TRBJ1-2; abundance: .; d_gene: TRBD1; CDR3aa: CASSYALMRTGNSSSYTF; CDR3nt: TGTGCCAGCAGTTACGCCCTGATGCGGACAGGGAATTCGTCTAGCTACACCTTC
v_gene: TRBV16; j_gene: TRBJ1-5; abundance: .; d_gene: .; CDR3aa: CASSQSSPGDQPQHF; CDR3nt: TGTGCCAGCAGCCAATCGAGTCCCGGGGATCAGCCCCAGCATTTT
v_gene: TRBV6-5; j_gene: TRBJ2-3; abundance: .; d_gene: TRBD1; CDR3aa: CASRLGDRGPDTQYF; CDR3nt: TGTGCCAGCAGGTTAGGGGACAGGGGTCCGGATACGCAGTATTTT
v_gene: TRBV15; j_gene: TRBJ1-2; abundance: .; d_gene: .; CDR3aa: CATSRDMGDNYGYTF; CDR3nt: TGTGCCACCAGCAGAGATATGGGCGATAACTATGGCTACACCTTC
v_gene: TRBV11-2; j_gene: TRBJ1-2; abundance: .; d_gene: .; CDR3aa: CASSLVAGRGGSYGYTF; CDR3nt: TGTGCCAGCAGCTTAGTGGCTGGGCGGGGGGGAAGCTATGGCTACACCTTC
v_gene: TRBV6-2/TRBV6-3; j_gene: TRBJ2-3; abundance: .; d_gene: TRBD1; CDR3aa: CASSRTGVTDTQYF; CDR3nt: TGTGCCAGCAGTAGGACAGGAGTCACAGATACGCAGTATTTT
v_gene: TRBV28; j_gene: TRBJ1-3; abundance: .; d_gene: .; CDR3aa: CASRSTIDPISGNTIYF; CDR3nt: TGTGCCAGCAGGTCTACCATTGATCCAATCTCTGGAAACACCATATATTTT
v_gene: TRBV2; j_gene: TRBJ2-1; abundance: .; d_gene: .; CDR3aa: CASRGTFSSYNEQFF; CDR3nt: TGTGCCAGCAGAGGGACTTTTAGCTCCTACAATGAGCAGTTCTTC